One sample yielded the 2 T cell receptor beta chains listed below, sequenced in a study of blood T cell repertoires in COVID-19. Sequencing was performed with immunoSEQ multiplex PCR; in TCRdb, only in-frame clones are kept and a portion is missing. The table records around 340,000 clones, 80% to 90% of them present only once. The sample taken for sequencing was peripheral blood. The receptors were sampled from a woman in her fifties or sixties with COVID-19, enrolled during active disease.

The chain joins TRBV2 to TRBJ1-1; D is uncertain. Between the trimmed V and J ends, which lost 5 bases and 10 bases, there was a span of 14 bases. This CDR3 region has 12 residues. Germline-derived CDR1 and CDR2 are SNHLY and FYNNEI. The CDR3 region is CASSYTESGAFF. Written as DNA, the CDR3 is TGTGCCAGCAGTTATACGGAGAGTGGAGCTTTCTTT.

This clone was seen more than once but under ten times. V is TRBV7-9 and J is TRBJ1-2, with 7 nucleotides matching TRBD1. This CDR3 comprises 13 residues. The J segment lost 7 bases and the V segment lost 5 bases, leaving 7 bases of the junction unmatched. Per germline, CDR1 SEHNR and CDR2 FQNEAQ (reference sequence). Here the CDR3 DNA reads TGTGCCAGCAGCCCCACAGGGGTGAGTGGCTACACCTTC. Translating gives CASSPTGVSGYTF.